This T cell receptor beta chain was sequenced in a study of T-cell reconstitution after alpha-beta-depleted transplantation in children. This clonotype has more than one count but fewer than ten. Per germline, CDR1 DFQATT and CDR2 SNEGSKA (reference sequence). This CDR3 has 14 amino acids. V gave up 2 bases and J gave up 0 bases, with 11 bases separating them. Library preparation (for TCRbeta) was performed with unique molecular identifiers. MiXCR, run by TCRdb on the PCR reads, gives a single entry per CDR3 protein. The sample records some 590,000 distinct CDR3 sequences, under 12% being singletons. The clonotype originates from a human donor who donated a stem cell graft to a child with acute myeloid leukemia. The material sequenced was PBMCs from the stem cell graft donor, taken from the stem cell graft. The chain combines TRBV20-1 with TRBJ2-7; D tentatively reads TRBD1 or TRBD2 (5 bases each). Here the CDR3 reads CSARPAGSSYEQYF. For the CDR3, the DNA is TGCAGTGCTAGACCGGCAGGGAGCTCCTACGAGCAGTACTTC.